This T cell receptor beta chain is drawn from a study of response to subunit inactivated influenza vaccine. This clonotype was found many times. Its antigen is still unknown. Regarding the study as a whole: That few new T cells are recruited by each seasonal influenza vaccination was the authors' suggestion.

One entry per CDR3 protein, called by TCRdb with MiXCR from the RT-PCR reads. This sample has hundreds of thousands of distinct CDR3 sequences, with around 18% found just once. Here the sequenced sample was PBMCs from blood, taken about 5 days after vaccination. This clonotype was sampled from a man in his forties or fifties who received an inactivated influenza vaccine.

CDR3 loop: CSASLGAAYLTQYF. CDR3 in DNA: TGCAGTGCTTCCCTGGGGGCGGCCTACTTGACCCAGTACTTC. This sequence joins TRBV20-1 and TRBJ2-5; TRBD1 might be the D (6 bases). Trimming left V 5 bases short and J 7 bases short, with 20 bases between. The CDR3 has 14 amino acids. Per the germline V gene, CDR1 is DFQATT and CDR2 is SNEGSKA (reference sequence).